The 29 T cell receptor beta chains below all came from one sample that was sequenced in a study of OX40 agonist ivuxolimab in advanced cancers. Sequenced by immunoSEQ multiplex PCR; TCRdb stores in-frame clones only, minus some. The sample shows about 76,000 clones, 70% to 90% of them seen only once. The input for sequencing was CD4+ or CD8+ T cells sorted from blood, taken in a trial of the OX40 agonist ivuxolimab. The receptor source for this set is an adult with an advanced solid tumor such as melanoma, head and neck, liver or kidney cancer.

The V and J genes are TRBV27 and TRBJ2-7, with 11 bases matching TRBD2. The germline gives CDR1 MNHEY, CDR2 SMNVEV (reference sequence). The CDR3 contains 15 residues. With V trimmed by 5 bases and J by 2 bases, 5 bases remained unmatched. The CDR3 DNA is TGTGCCAGCAGTCCGACTAGCGGGGCAACCTACGAGCAGTACTTC. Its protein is CASSPTSGATYEQYF.

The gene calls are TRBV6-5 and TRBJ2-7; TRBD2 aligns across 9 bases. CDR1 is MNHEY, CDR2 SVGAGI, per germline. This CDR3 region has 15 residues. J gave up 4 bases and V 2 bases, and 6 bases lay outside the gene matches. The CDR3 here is CASSYVSSGVYEQYF. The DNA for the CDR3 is TGTGCCAGCAGTTACGTTTCTAGCGGGGTGTACGAGCAGTACTTC.

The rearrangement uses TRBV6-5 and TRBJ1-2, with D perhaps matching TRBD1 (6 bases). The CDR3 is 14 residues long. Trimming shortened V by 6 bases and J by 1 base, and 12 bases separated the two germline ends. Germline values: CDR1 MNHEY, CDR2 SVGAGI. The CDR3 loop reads CASRVTGLNYGYTF. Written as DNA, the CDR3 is TGTGCCAGCAGGGTGACAGGCCTTAACTATGGCTACACCTTC.

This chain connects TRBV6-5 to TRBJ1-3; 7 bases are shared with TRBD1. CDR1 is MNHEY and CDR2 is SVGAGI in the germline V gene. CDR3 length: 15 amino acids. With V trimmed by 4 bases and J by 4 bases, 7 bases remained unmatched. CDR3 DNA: TGTGCCAGCAGTTTTAAGGGGGCAGGAGGAAACACCATATATTTT. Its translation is CASSFKGAGGNTIYF.

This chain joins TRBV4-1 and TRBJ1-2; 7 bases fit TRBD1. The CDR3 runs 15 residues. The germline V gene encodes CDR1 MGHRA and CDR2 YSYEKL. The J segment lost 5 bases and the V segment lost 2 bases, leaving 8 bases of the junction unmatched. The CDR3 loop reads CASSQPRDRNYGYTF. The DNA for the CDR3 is TGCGCCAGCAGCCAACCCCGGGACAGAAATTATGGCTACACCTTC.

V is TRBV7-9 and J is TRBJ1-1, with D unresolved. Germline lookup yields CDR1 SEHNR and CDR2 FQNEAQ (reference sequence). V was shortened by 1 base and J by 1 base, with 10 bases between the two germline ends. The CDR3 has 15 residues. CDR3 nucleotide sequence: TGTGCCAGCAGCTTAGAAGGGATTGCGAACACTGAAGCTTTCTTT. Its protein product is CASSLEGIANTEAFF.

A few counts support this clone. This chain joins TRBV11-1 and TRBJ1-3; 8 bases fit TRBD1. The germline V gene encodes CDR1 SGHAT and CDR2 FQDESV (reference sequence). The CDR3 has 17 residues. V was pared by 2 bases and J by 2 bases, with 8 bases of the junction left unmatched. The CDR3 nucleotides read TGTGCCAGCAGCTTAATCAGGGGGCGAAGCCCTGGAAACACCATATATTTT. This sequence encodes CASSLIRGRSPGNTIYF.

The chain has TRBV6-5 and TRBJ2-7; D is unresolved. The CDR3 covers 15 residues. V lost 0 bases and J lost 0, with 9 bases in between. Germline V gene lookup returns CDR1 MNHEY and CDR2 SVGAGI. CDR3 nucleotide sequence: TGTGCCAGCAGTTACTCGATGGGGAACTCCTACGAGCAGTACTTC. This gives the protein CASSYSMGNSYEQYF.

Here the CDR3 DNA reads TGTGCCTGGAGTGTAGGGAGCTCTGGAAACACCATATATTTT. The encoded protein is CAWSVGSSGNTIYF. The chain combines TRBV30 with TRBJ1-3, with D hard to call. The CDR3 runs to 14 residues. Germline values: CDR1 GTSNPN, CDR2 SVGIG (reference sequence). Trimming took off 0 bases at V and 0 bases at J, with 6 bases between the two ends. Full variable domain (missing parts from reference TRBV30 and TRBJ1-3): SQTIHQWPATLVQPVGSPLSLECTVEGTSNPNLYWYRQAAGRGLQLLFYSVGIGQISSEVPQNLSASRPQDRQFILSSKKLLLSDSGFYLCAWSVGSSGNTIYFGEGSWLTVV.

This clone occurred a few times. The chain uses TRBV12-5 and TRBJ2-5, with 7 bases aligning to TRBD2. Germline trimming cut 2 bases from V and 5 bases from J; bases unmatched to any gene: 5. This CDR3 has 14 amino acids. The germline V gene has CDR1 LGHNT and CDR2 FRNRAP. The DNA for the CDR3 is TGTGCTAGTGGTTTGAGGGAGGGAGGCGAGACCCAGTACTTC. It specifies CASGLREGGETQYF.

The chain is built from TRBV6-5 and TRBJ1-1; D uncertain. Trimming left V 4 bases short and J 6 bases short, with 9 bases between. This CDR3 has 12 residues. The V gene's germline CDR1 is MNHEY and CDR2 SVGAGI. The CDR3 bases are TGTGCCAGCAGTTTGCTTGGGGCTGAAGCTTTCTTT. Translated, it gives CASSLLGAEAFF.

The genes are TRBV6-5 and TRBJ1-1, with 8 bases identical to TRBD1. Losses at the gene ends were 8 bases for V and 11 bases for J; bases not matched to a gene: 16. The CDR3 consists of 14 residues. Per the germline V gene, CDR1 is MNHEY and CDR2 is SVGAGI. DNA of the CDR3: TGTGCCAGCGGAGCAGAGGACAGGGAGTTTGACGCTTTCTTT. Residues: CASGAEDREFDAFF.

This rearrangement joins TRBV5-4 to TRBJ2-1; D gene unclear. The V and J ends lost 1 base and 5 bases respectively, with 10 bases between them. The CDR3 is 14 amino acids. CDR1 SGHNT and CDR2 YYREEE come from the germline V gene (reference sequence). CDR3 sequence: CASSLRAGNNEQFF. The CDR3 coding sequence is TGTGCCAGCAGCTTGCGGGCCGGCAACAATGAGCAGTTCTTC.

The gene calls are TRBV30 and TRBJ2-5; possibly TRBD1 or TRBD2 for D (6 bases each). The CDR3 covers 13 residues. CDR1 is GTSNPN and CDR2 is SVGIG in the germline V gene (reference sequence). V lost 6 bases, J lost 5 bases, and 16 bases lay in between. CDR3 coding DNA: TGTGCCTGTCTTCCGGGGGCAGGGGAGACCCAGTACTTC. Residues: CACLPGAGETQYF. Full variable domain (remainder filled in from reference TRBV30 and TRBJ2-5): SQTIHQWPATLVQPVGSPLSLECTVEGTSNPNLYWYRQAAGRGLQLLFYSVGIGQISSEVPQNLSASRPQDRQFILSSKKLLLSDSGFYLCACLPGAGETQYFGPGTRLLVL.

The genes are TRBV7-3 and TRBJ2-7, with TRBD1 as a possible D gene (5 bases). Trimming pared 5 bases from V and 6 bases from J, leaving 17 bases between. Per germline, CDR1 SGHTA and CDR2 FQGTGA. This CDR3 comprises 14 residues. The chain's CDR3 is CASSPDSVGVEQYF. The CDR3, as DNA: TGTGCCAGCAGCCCCGACAGCGTAGGTGTCGAGCAGTACTTC.

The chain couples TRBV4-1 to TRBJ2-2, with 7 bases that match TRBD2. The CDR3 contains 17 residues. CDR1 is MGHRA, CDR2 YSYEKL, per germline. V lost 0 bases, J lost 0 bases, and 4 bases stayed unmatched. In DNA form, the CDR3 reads TGCGCCAGCAGCCAAGAGGCTAGCGGTGCGAACACCGGGGAGCTGTTTTTT. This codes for CASSQEASGANTGELFF.

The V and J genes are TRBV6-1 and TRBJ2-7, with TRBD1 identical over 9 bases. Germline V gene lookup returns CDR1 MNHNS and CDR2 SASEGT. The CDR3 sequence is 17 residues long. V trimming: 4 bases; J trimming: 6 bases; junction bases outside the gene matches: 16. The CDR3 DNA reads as TGTGCCAGCAGTGTAATACTCACCGGGACAGGGATTGGCGAGCAGTACTTC. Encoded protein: CASSVILTGTGIGEQYF.

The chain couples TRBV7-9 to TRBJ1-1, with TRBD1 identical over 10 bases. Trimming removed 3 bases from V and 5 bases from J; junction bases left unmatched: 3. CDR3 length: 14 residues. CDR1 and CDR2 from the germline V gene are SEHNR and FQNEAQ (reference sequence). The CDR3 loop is CASSFGTGETEAFF. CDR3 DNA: TGTGCCAGCAGCTTCGGGACAGGGGAAACTGAAGCTTTCTTT. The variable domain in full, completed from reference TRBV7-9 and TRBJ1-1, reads DTGVSQNPRHKITKRGQNVTFRCDPISEHNRLYWYRQTLGQGPEFLTYFQNEAQLEKSRLLSDRFSAERPKGSFSTLEIQRTEQGDSAMYLCASSFGTGETEAFFGQGTRLTVV.

This CDR3 reads CATSRPTGTLETQYF. The CDR3 coding sequence is TGTGCCACCAGCAGACCAACCGGGACTTTAGAGACCCAGTACTTC. The V and J genes are TRBV15 and TRBJ2-5; a possible D gene is TRBD2 (6 bases). The V end lost 2 bases, the J end lost 4 bases, and 14 bases lay between the germline ends. Germline V CDR1 and CDR2: LNHNV, YYDKDF (reference sequence). This CDR3 is built from 15 residues.

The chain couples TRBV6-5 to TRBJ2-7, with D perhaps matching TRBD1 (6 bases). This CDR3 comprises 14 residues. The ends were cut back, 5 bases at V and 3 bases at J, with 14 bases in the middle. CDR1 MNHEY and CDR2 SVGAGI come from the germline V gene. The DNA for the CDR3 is TGTGCCAGCAGTAAACTACAACAGGGCTACGAGCAGTACTTC. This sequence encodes CASSKLQQGYEQYF.

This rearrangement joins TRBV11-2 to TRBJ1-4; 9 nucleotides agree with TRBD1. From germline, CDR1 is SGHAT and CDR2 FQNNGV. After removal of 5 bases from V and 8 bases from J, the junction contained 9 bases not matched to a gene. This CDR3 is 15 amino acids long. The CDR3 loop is CASSKNRGLREKLFF. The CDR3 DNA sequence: TGTGCCAGCAGCAAGAACAGGGGGCTGAGGGAAAAACTGTTTTTT.

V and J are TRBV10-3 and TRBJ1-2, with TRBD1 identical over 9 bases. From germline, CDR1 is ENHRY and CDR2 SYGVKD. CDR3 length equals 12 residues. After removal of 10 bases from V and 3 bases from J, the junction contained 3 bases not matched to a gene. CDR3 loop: CATRDRDYGYTF. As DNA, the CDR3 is TGTGCCACCAGGGACAGGGACTATGGCTACACCTTC.

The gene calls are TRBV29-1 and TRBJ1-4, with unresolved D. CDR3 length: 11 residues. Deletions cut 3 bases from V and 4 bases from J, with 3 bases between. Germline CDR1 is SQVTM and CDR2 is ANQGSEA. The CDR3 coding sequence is TGCAGCGTTGACCGTAATGAAAAACTGTTTTTT. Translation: CSVDRNEKLFF.

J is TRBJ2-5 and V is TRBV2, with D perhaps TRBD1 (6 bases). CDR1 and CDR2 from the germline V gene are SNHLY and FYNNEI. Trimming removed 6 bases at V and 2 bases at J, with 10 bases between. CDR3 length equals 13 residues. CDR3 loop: CASRGQPQETQYF. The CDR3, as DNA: TGTGCCAGCAGAGGACAGCCTCAAGAGACCCAGTACTTC. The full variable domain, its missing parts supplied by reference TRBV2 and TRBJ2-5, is EPEVTQTPSHQVTQMGQEVILRCVPISNHLYFYWYRQILGQKVEFLVSFYNNEISEKSEIFDDQFSVERPDGSNFTLKIRSTKLEDSAMYFCASRGQPQETQYFGPGTRLLVL.

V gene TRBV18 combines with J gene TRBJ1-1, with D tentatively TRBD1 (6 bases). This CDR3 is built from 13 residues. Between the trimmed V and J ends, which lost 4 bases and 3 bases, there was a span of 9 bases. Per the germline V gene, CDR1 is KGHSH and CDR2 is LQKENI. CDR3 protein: CASSQGVDTEAFF. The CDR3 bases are TGTGCCAGCTCACAGGGGGTGGACACTGAAGCTTTCTTT.

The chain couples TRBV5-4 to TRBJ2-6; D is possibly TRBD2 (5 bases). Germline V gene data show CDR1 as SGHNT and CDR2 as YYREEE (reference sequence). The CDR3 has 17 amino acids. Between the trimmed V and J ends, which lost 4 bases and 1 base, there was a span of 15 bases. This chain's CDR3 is CASSPRGSGSGANVLTF. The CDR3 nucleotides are TGTGCCAGCAGCCCTAGAGGGTCTGGGTCTGGGGCCAACGTCCTGACTTTC.

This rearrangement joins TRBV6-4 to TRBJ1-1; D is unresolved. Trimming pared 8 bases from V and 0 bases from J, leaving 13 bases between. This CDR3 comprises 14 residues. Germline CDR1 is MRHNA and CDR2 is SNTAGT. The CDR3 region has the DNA TGTGCCAGCGGCGCCGGTTTCCTGAACACTGAAGCTTTCTTT. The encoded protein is CASGAGFLNTEAFF.

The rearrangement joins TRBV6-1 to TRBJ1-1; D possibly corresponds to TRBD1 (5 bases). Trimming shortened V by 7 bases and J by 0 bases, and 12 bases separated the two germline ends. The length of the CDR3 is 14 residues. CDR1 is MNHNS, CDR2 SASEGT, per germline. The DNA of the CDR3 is TGTGCCAGCACCCGGGCAGGGTTGAACACTGAAGCTTTCTTT. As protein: CASTRAGLNTEAFF.

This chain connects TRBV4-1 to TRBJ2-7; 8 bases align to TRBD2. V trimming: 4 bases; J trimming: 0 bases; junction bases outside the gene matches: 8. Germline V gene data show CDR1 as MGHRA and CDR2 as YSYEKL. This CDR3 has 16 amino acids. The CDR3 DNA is TGCGCCAGCAGCCGGTCAGCGGGGGAGAGCTCCTACGAGCAGTACTTC. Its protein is CASSRSAGESSYEQYF.